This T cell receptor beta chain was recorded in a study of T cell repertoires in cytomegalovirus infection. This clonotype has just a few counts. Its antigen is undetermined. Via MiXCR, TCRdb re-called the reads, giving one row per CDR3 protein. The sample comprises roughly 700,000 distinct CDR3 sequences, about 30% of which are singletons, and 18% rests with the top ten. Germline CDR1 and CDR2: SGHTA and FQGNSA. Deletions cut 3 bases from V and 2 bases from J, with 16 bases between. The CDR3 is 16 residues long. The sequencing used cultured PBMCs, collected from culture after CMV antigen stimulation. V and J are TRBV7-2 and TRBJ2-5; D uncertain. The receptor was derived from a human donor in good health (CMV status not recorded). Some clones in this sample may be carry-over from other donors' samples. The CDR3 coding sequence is TGTGCCAGCAGCTTGGACGCTCGTTACCCACAAGAGACCCAGTACTTC. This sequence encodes CASSLDARYPQETQYF. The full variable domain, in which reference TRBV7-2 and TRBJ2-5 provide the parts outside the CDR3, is GAGVSQSPSNKVTEKGKDVELRCDPISGHTALYWYRQSLGQGLEFLIYFQGNSAPDKSGLPSDRFSAERTGGSVSTLTIQRTQQEDSAVYLCASSLDARYPQETQYFGPGTRLLVL.